One sample yielded the 6 T cell receptor beta chains listed below, sequenced in a study of cytomegalovirus exposure and HLA in healthy donors. The PCR made use of 60 Vbeta and 13 Jbeta primers. Generated by immunoSEQ multiplex PCR, the TCRdb table keeps only in-frame clones and is missing some. The sample yields about 120,000 clones, approximately 15% seen once. Specimen: PBMCs. Receptors were obtained from a woman aged 18-30 years in good health and CMV-seronegative.

In its sample, this clone was seen a few times. This chain connects TRBV27 to TRBJ1-1, with a tentative D call TRBD1 (5 bases). In germline, CDR1 is MNHEY, CDR2 SMNVEV (reference sequence). The length of the CDR3 is 13 residues. Trimming removed 10 bases at V and 1 base at J, with 13 bases between. The DNA for the CDR3 is TGTGCCACCTTGAAGGGGCCGAACACTGAAGCTTTCTTT. Translation: CATLKGPNTEAFF.

V gene TRBV4-1 combines with J gene TRBJ2-3; 11 bases are shared with TRBD2. The CDR3 covers 17 residues. In germline, CDR1 is MGHRA, CDR2 YSYEKL. The ends lost 0 bases at V and 6 bases at J; junction bases unmatched: 8. CDR3 sequence: CASSQDTSGGLKDTQYF. In DNA form, the CDR3 reads TGCGCCAGCAGCCAAGATACTAGCGGGGGCTTGAAGGATACGCAGTATTTT.

V usage is TRBV25-1 and J usage is TRBJ2-1; 7 bases fit TRBD2. The CDR3 has 16 residues. The germline V gene has CDR1 MGHDK and CDR2 SYGVNS. Germline trimming cut 5 bases from V and 0 bases from J; bases unmatched to any gene: 7. CDR3 loop: CASSHTSAGSYNEQFF. For the CDR3, the DNA is TGTGCCAGCAGTCATACTAGCGCCGGCTCCTACAATGAGCAGTTCTTC.

This clone was observed a few times. This chain uses TRBV13 with TRBJ1-3, with 8 bases that match TRBD1. CDR1 is PRHDT, CDR2 FYEKMQ, per germline (reference sequence). Germline trimming cut 5 bases from V and 0 bases from J; bases unmatched to any gene: 18. The length of the CDR3 is 20 residues. CDR3 nucleotide sequence: TGTGCCAGCAGCCCCAGAGGATGGGACAGGACGGGGTACTCTGGAAACACCATATATTTT. Amino acid sequence: CASSPRGWDRTGYSGNTIYF.

In its sample, this clone was seen a few times. The chain couples TRBV10-3 to TRBJ2-1; no reliable D call. The CDR3 is 15 residues long. CDR1 ENHRY and CDR2 SYGVKD come from the germline V gene. Trimming removed 3 bases at V and 4 bases at J, with 13 bases between. CDR3 DNA sequence: TGTGCCATCAGTGATTCGTTTCGCAGATACAATGAGCAGTTCTTC. Translated, it gives CAISDSFRRYNEQFF.

This clone came up a few times. This chain uses TRBV5-4 with TRBJ1-2, with D perhaps matching TRBD1 (6 bases). The CDR3 sequence is 13 residues long. Trimming took 5 bases from V and 6 from J, leaving 14 bases between them. Germline-derived CDR1 and CDR2 are SGHNT and YYREEE (reference sequence). This chain's CDR3 is CASREKGQNGYTF. The CDR3 coding sequence is TGTGCCAGCAGGGAGAAAGGACAGAATGGCTACACCTTC.